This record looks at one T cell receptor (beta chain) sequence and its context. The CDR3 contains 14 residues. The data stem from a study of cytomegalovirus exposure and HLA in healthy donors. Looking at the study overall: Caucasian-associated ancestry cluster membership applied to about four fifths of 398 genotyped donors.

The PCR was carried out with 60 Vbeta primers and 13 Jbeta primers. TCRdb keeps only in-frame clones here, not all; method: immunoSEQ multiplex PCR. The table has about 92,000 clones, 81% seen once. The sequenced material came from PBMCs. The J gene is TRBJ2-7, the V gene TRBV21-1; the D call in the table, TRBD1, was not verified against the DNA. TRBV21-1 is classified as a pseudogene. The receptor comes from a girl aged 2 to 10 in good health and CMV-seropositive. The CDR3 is CASSFSGVLYEQYF. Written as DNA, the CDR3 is TGTGCCAGCAGCTTCTCAGGGGTGCTCTACGAGCAGTACTTC.